These T cell receptor beta chains were read from a single sample in a study of identical twins. TCRdb re-called the 5' RACE reads with MiXCR, one entry per CDR3 protein. The sample shows about 660,000 distinct CDR3 sequences, 8.6% of them seen only once. These data also featured in a second study, about yellow fever vaccine responses in identical twins.

The sample consisted of PBMCs. These receptors were taken from a woman aged 18-29 years in good health. Both conserved end residues are part of each CDR3. The order of the fields is V gene, J gene, D gene, clone size, CDR3 DNA, CDR3 protein. The D gene is left open where the match is weak. Not every row has a clone size; where given, it reads once, few, many or a size class.

>TRBV15|TRBJ2-3|.|few
TGTGCCACCAGCAGAGAAACAGGAGGCACAGATACGCAGTATTTT
CATSRETGGTDTQYF
>TRBV27|TRBJ1-5|.|.
TGTGCCAGCAGTTTTAAGGTGGATCAGCCCCAGCATTTT
CASSFKVDQPQHF
>TRBV3-1|TRBJ2-3|TRBD2|.
TGTGCCACCTGTCCCACCCGACTAGCGGGAAGCCCGAGGGATACGCAGTATTTT
CATCPTRLAGSPRDTQYF
>TRBV9|TRBJ2-2|.|few
TGTGCCAGCAGCGTAGGGGGCCCCACCGGGGAGCTGTTTTTT
CASSVGGPTGELFF
>TRBV5-1|TRBJ2-7|TRBD1|.
TGCGCCAGCAGCCCACTCTCCCCGGGACAGGGGGAATACGAGCAGTACTTC
CASSPLSPGQGEYEQYF
>TRBV6-1|TRBJ2-5|TRBD2|few
TGTGCCAGCAGGGGGTCTAGCGGGGCCAAAGAGACCCAGTACTTC
CASRGSSGAKETQYF
>TRBV20-1|TRBJ2-2|TRBD1|many
TGCAGTGCTAGAGGACAGGGTAACACCGGGGAGCTGTTTTTT
CSARGQGNTGELFF
>TRBV20-1|TRBJ2-1|TRBD2|.
TGCAGTGCTAGATGGGCGCGGCTAGCGGGAAGTTATGAGCAGTTCTTC
CSARWARLAGSYEQFF
>TRBV7-2|TRBJ2-5|TRBD2|many
TGTGCCAGCAGCCCTAGGACTAGCGGGAGGGGGGAGACCCAGTACTTC
CASSPRTSGRGETQYF
>TRBV10-3|TRBJ2-2|TRBD2|.
TGTGCCATCAGTAGGGAGGGCGGGACCGGGGAGCTGTTTTTT
CAISREGGTGELFF
>TRBV5-1|TRBJ1-1|.|few
TGCGCCAGCAGCTTGAAAGGGGGAATTGGGACTGAAGCTTTCTTT
CASSLKGGIGTEAFF
>TRBV27|TRBJ2-7|TRBD2|.
TGTGCCAGCAGTTTCCTAGCGGGAGGACTCTACGAGCAGTACTTC
CASSFLAGGLYEQYF
>TRBV15|TRBJ2-4|.|.
TGTGCCACCAGCAGAGAGGCGGGGCGGATCGTTCAGTACTTC
CATSREAGRIVQYF
>TRBV28|TRBJ2-7|TRBD2|few
TGTGCCAGCAGTTTAAGGATTGGGGAACTAGCGGCCTCCTACGAGCAGTACTTC
CASSLRIGELAASYEQYF
>TRBV5-1|TRBJ2-2|TRBD2|many
TGCGCCAGCAGCTCGGGACTAGCGGGCAAATCGAACACCGGGGAGCTGTTTTTT
CASSSGLAGKSNTGELFF
>TRBV20-1|TRBJ2-2|TRBD2|many
TGCAGTGCTAGGCGGCTAGCGGGGGGAAAGTCCGGGGAGCTGTTTTTT
CSARRLAGGKSGELFF
>TRBV6-4|TRBJ2-2|.|once
TGTGCCAGCAGCCAAGGAGGGCGAGTGAACACCGGGGAGCTGTTTTTT
CASSQGGRVNTGELFF
>TRBV7-6|TRBJ1-1|.|.
TGTGCCAGCAGCCTTCCTGAAGCTTTCTTT
CASSLPEAFF
>TRBV15|TRBJ2-7|.|few
TGTGCCACCAGCAGCCCCCCTCCTAGGGCGATCCACGAGCAGTACTTC
CATSSPPPRAIHEQYF
>TRBV7-2|TRBJ2-2|.|.
TGTGCCAGCAGCCCCGCCTCTTGGCTGTTTTTT
CASSPASWLFF
>TRBV30|TRBJ2-7|.|.
TGTGCCTGGAGTGTACAGAGTGGGGACGAGCAGTACTTC
CAWSVQSGDEQYF
>TRBV12-3/TRBV12-4|TRBJ1-6|.|.
TGTGCCAGCAGTTTAGGAGCAGGGAGTGGGCATTCACCCCTCCACTTT
CASSLGAGSGHSPLHF
>TRBV6-2/TRBV6-3|TRBJ1-1|.|.
TGTGCCAGCAGTTACTCGGCAGGGGTGAACACTGAAGCTTTCTTT
CASSYSAGVNTEAFF
>TRBV29-1|TRBJ2-3|.|few
TGCAGCGTTAAATTAGCGGTTAGCACAGATACGCAGTATTTT
CSVKLAVSTDTQYF
>TRBV5-6|TRBJ2-2|.|few
TGTGCCAGCAGCCGCATACTCGGGACGGCGAACACCGGGGAGCTGTTTTTT
CASSRILGTANTGELFF
>TRBV9|TRBJ2-7|.|few
TGTGCCAGCAGCGTAGGTAAGAGCTCCTACGAGCAGTACTTC
CASSVGKSSYEQYF
>TRBV9|TRBJ2-2|TRBD2|.
TGTGCCAGCAGTGATTGGGGGGGAGAGAACACCGGGGAGCTGTTTTTT
CASSDWGGENTGELFF
>TRBV5-1|TRBJ2-3|TRBD2|many
TGCGCCAGCAGCTTGGAGACTAGCGGGGGACCAGATACGCAGTATTTT
CASSLETSGGPDTQYF
>TRBV6-4|TRBJ2-1|.|few
TGTGCCAGCAGTGACTGGGTAGGGGGGTCGGATGAGCAGTTCTTC
CASSDWVGGSDEQFF
>TRBV5-1|TRBJ2-1|TRBD2|many
TGCGCCAGCAGCTTGGTCGCTAGCGGGAGTAATGAGCAGTTCTTC
CASSLVASGSNEQFF
>TRBV24-1|TRBJ2-2|TRBD2|.
TGTGCCACCAGTGATAGACTAGCGGGGACCACCGGGGAGCTGTTTTTT
CATSDRLAGTTGELFF
>TRBV4-3|TRBJ2-1|.|.
TGCGCCAGCAGCCAAGACAGAGCCGGGACCAGGGAGTACAATGAGCAGTTCTTC
CASSQDRAGTREYNEQFF
>TRBV3-1|TRBJ2-7|.|.
TGTGCCAGCACAAGTACCACAGGGTTAAACTCCTACGAGCAGTACTTC
CASTSTTGLNSYEQYF
>TRBV5-1|TRBJ2-7|.|few
TGCGCCAGCACTGCAGGGTTCGAGCAGTACTTC
CASTAGFEQYF
>TRBV11-2|TRBJ2-5|.|few
TGTGCCAGCAGCATCTTAGGGGCTGTGGGTCAAGAGACCCAGTACTTC
CASSILGAVGQETQYF
>TRBV30|TRBJ2-7|TRBD1|few
TGTGCCTGGAGTGTCGGGACAGCCTACGAGCAGTACTTC
CAWSVGTAYEQYF
>TRBV12-3/TRBV12-4|TRBJ2-7|.|.
TGTGCCAGCAGTCCTTATCCCGAGCAGTACTTC
CASSPYPEQYF
>TRBV28|TRBJ2-1|TRBD1|.
TGTGCCAGCAGTGGCTGGACAGGGGAAATCTACAATGAGCAGTTCTTC
CASSGWTGEIYNEQFF
>TRBV7-2|TRBJ2-7|TRBD2|.
TGTGCCAGCAGCTTAGCTTCTGCTAGCGGGATATCCGAGCAGTACTTC
CASSLASASGISEQYF
>TRBV9|TRBJ2-1|TRBD2|.
TGTGCCAGCAGCCCGAGATGGGCCGGGACTAGCCCCCCAACTAATGAGCAGTTCTTC
CASSPRWAGTSPPTNEQFF
>TRBV27|TRBJ2-7|TRBD1|few
TGTGCCAGCAGCGGCAGGGGGCGTTGGGAGCAGTACTTC
CASSGRGRWEQYF
>TRBV6-1|TRBJ2-7|TRBD2|many
TGTGCCAGCAGCCGAATGTTAGCGGGTGGGTACGAGCAGTACTTC
CASSRMLAGGYEQYF
>TRBV7-6|TRBJ1-4|.|.
TGTGCCAGCAGCTTAATGGTTAATGAAAAACTGTTTTTT
CASSLMVNEKLFF
>TRBV5-1|TRBJ2-1|TRBD1|many
TGCGCCAGCAGCTTGGGCCGACGCCCAGGGGGTATGAGCTCCTACAATGAGCAGTTCTTC
CASSLGRRPGGMSSYNEQFF
>TRBV7-2|TRBJ2-3|.|few
TGTGCCAGCAGCTTAGCAGTCCAAGGGGTTCCGTATTTT
CASSLAVQGVPYF
>TRBV20-1|TRBJ2-2|.|few
TGCAGTTCCGAAGGCCGAAAGAACACCGGGGAGCTGTTTTTT
CSSEGRKNTGELFF
>TRBV10-1|TRBJ2-3|.|many
TGCGCCAGCAGTCTCACAGGGACCGATGCAGATACGCAGTATTTT
CASSLTGTDADTQYF
>TRBV3-1|TRBJ2-2|TRBD2|few
TGTGCCAGCAGCCTTGCAGCGGGAGGGCGCACCGGGGAGCTGTTTTTT
CASSLAAGGRTGELFF
>TRBV11-1|TRBJ2-5|TRBD2|.
TGTGCCAGCAGCTTTGTGGGGGGGACCCAAGAGACCCAGTACTTC
CASSFVGGTQETQYF
>TRBV20-1|TRBJ2-1|.|.
TGCAGTGCTAGTCTACTTAGGGGTATCTACAATGAGCAGTTCTTC
CSASLLRGIYNEQFF
>TRBV7-8|TRBJ2-1|TRBD2|.
TGTGCCAGCAGCTTTCTAAGGGGCGGGAGGAAAAATGAGCAGTTCTTC
CASSFLRGGRKNEQFF
>TRBV12-3/TRBV12-4|TRBJ2-1|TRBD2|many
TGTGCCAGCAGAGAACTAGCGGGGGCGACTACGCAGTTCTTC
CASRELAGATTQFF
>TRBV4-2|TRBJ2-6|TRBD1|.
TGTGCCAGCAGCCCAGGACAGGCCACCTCTGGGGCCAACGTCCTGACTTTC
CASSPGQATSGANVLTF
>TRBV20-1|TRBJ2-5|.|.
TGCAGTGCTCCAAAAATTAGGGCGCACCAAGAGACCCAGTACTTC
CSAPKIRAHQETQYF